A single sample gave rise to the 29 T cell receptor beta chains below, sequenced in a study of T cell responses to AZD1222 COVID-19 vaccine. Generated by immunoSEQ multiplex PCR, the TCRdb table keeps only in-frame clones and is missing some. This sample has 100,000 to 120,000 clones, with roughly nine tenths found just once. The sequencing used peripheral blood, collected 28 days after the second AZD1222 dose. These receptor sequences come from an adult who received the AZD1222 COVID-19 vaccine.

V is TRBV7-8 and J is TRBJ1-5; D unresolved. Deletions cut 3 bases from V and 6 bases from J, with 18 bases between. The CDR3 sequence is 16 residues long. Germline V gene sequence: CDR1 SGHVS, CDR2 FQNEAQ. The CDR3 bases are TGTGCCAGCAGCTTGCAGACTCCCCGGGCCGGTCAGCCCCAGCATTTT. Its translation: CASSLQTPRAGQPQHF.

This clone was seen a single time. V gene TRBV27 combines with J gene TRBJ2-7, with D perhaps TRBD1 (6 bases). V was trimmed by 6 bases and J by 4 bases, leaving 13 bases between them. The germline CDR1 and CDR2 sequences are MNHEY and SMNVEV (reference sequence). This CDR3 comprises 13 residues. DNA for the CDR3: TGTGCCAGCAGCTTGGGCAGGGGTTACGAGCAGTACTTC. Encoded protein: CASSLGRGYEQYF.

The chain links TRBV6-5 to TRBJ2-7, with unresolved D. V dropped 6 bases and J dropped 0 bases, with 9 bases sitting between them. This CDR3 has 13 residues. From germline, CDR1 is MNHEY and CDR2 SVGAGI. CDR3 in amino acids: CASRPDNSYEQYF. The CDR3 DNA follows: TGTGCCAGCAGACCTGATAACTCCTACGAGCAGTACTTC.

This rearrangement joins TRBV5-1 to TRBJ2-1; 7 bases are shared with TRBD2. The CDR3 totals 15 residues. Germline values: CDR1 SGHRS, CDR2 YFSETQ. V trimming: 0 bases; J trimming: 4 bases; junction bases outside the gene matches: 4. The CDR3 DNA sequence: TGCGCCAGCAGCTTGGCTAGCGGAGGATACAATGAGCAGTTCTTC. Translating gives CASSLASGGYNEQFF.

The chain carries TRBV19 and TRBJ1-1; the D is unclear. The CDR3 is made up of 14 amino acids. The germline CDR1 and CDR2 sequences are LNHDA and SQIVND (reference sequence). V lost 3 bases and J lost 4, with 12 bases in between. CDR3 nucleotides: TGTGCCAGTAGTATCGGGCTTCTGGGCACTGAAGCTTTCTTT. Translating gives CASSIGLLGTEAFF. The variable domain in full, with the rest retrieved from reference TRBV19 and TRBJ1-1, is DGGITQSPKYLFRKEGQNVTLSCEQNLNHDAMYWYRQDPGQGLRLIYYSQIVNDFQKGDIAEGYSVSREKKESFPLTVTSAQKNPTAFYLCASSIGLLGTEAFFGQGTRLTVV.

J is TRBJ1-5 and V is TRBV24-1; perhaps TRBD1 as D (5 bases). CDR1 and CDR2 (germline): KGHDR, SFDVKD. Trimming removed 1 base from V and 7 bases from J, with 7 bases in between. The CDR3 consists of 13 residues. CDR3 region: CATSDFQGQPQHF. The CDR3 coding sequence is TGTGCCACCAGTGATTTCCAGGGCCAGCCCCAGCATTTT.

V usage is TRBV30 and J usage is TRBJ2-3; 9 bases fit TRBD1. The germline V gene has CDR1 GTSNPN and CDR2 SVGIG (reference sequence). CDR3 size: 13 residues. The trim removed 5 bases at V and 9 bases at J, leaving 9 bases unmatched. CDR3 region: CAWGAGQGGTQYF. DNA of the CDR3: TGTGCCTGGGGCGCGGGACAGGGTGGAACGCAGTATTTT.

This chain uses TRBV7-2 with TRBJ1-3; the D is unclear. Per the germline V gene, CDR1 is SGHTA and CDR2 is FQGNSA. Trimming left V 2 bases short and J 2 bases short, with 4 bases between. The CDR3 sequence is 13 residues long. Here the CDR3 DNA reads TGTGCCAGCAGCTTAAGAACTGGAAACACCATATATTTT. Translation gives CASSLRTGNTIYF.

This chain uses TRBV5-4 with TRBJ1-6; D is possibly TRBD1 (5 bases). CDR1 and CDR2 from the germline V gene are SGHNT and YYREEE (reference sequence). The CDR3 consists of 16 residues. Trimming stripped 0 bases from V and 2 bases from J, with 9 bases between. The CDR3 region is CASSLGGGAYNSPLHF. The CDR3 DNA is TGTGCCAGCAGCTTGGGCGGGGGGGCCTATAATTCACCCCTCCACTTT.

This chain connects TRBV19 to TRBJ2-7; D possibly corresponds to TRBD2 (6 bases). The germline V gene encodes CDR1 LNHDA and CDR2 SQIVND (reference sequence). There are 13 residues in the CDR3. Between the trimmed V and J ends, which lost 6 bases and 4 bases, there was a span of 13 bases. CDR3 DNA: TGTGCCAGTAGCCCCCATGCGGGGTACGAGCAGTACTTC. It translates to CASSPHAGYEQYF.

This chain connects TRBV11-2 to TRBJ2-1; 8 nucleotides align to TRBD2. The length of the CDR3 is 15 residues. Germline CDR1 reads SGHAT; CDR2 reads FQNNGV. The V and J ends lost 1 base and 8 bases, in that order; junction bases with no gene match: 7. The CDR3 spells CASSLVAGSRDEQFF. CDR3 DNA: TGTGCCAGCAGCTTAGTAGCGGGATCTCGCGATGAGCAGTTCTTC.

The chain links TRBV4-1 to TRBJ2-2; 7 bases are shared with TRBD2. V dropped 3 bases and J dropped 6; count of bases not matched to a gene: 10. Germline V CDR1 and CDR2: MGHRA, YSYEKL. The CDR3 totals 16 residues. The CDR3 DNA follows: TGCGCCAGCAGCCAGCCCGGGACTACAATTGCCGGGGAGCTGTTTTTT. Amino acid sequence: CASSQPGTTIAGELFF.

This chain joins TRBV28 and TRBJ2-3; TRBD2 matches at 7 bases. The germline gives CDR1 MDHEN, CDR2 SYDVKM. The CDR3 loop spans 14 amino acids. V shed 7 bases, J shed 4 bases, and the junction held 8 bases outside the gene matches. As DNA, the CDR3 is TGTGCCAGCACCCGAGCGGCGGGAGCAGATACGCAGTATTTT. Its protein is CASTRAAGADTQYF.

V usage is TRBV28 and J usage is TRBJ2-2, with TRBD2 as a possible D gene (6 bases). The V end lost 1 base, the J end lost 5 bases, and 8 bases lay between the germline ends. The CDR3 covers 14 residues. Germline lookup yields CDR1 MDHEN and CDR2 SYDVKM. CDR3 loop: CASSLLRDTGELFF. CDR3 DNA: TGTGCCAGCAGTTTATTGCGGGATACCGGGGAGCTGTTTTTT. The complete variable domain, with remaining parts taken from reference TRBV28 and TRBJ2-2, reads DVKVTQSSRYLVKRTGEKVFLECVQDMDHENMFWYRQDPGLGLRLIYFSYDVKMKEKGDIPEGYSVSREKKERFSLILESASTNQTSMYLCASSLLRDTGELFFGEGSRLTVL.

The rearrangement uses TRBV19 and TRBJ2-1; 9 nucleotides agree with TRBD1. The CDR3 runs 15 residues. Trimming cost V 5 bases and J 5 bases; bases outside gene matches: 7. The germline V gene encodes CDR1 LNHDA and CDR2 SQIVND (reference sequence). The CDR3 is CASSSRDRVNNEQFF. DNA for the CDR3: TGTGCCAGTAGTTCCCGGGACAGGGTTAACAATGAGCAGTTCTTC. The full variable domain, with the rest looked up from reference TRBV19 and TRBJ2-1, is DGGITQSPKYLFRKEGQNVTLSCEQNLNHDAMYWYRQDPGQGLRLIYYSQIVNDFQKGDIAEGYSVSREKKESFPLTVTSAQKNPTAFYLCASSSRDRVNNEQFFGPGTRLTVL.

This clone was found once. The genes are TRBV28 and TRBJ2-7; TRBD2 is a possible D gene (6 bases). Germline V gene sequence: CDR1 MDHEN, CDR2 SYDVKM. The CDR3 is 14 amino acids. V was pared by 3 bases and J by 4 bases, with 13 bases between. CDR3 sequence reads: CASSFSWGVYEQYF. In nucleotides, the CDR3 is TGTGCCAGCAGTTTCAGCTGGGGGGTTTACGAGCAGTACTTC. Full variable domain (outside the CDR3, taken from reference TRBV28 and TRBJ2-7): DVKVTQSSRYLVKRTGEKVFLECVQDMDHENMFWYRQDPGLGLRLIYFSYDVKMKEKGDIPEGYSVSREKKERFSLILESASTNQTSMYLCASSFSWGVYEQYFGPGTRLTVT.

This chain uses TRBV5-1 with TRBJ2-7, with 8 bases matching TRBD1. V was clipped by 0 bases and J by 3 bases; unmatched bases: 11. CDR1 and CDR2 from the germline V gene are SGHRS and YFSETQ. This CDR3 has 17 amino acids. CDR3 coding DNA: TGCGCCAGCAGCTTGGGTACGGACAGGGTCGATCTCTACGAGCAGTACTTC. Its protein product is CASSLGTDRVDLYEQYF.

This rearrangement joins TRBV24-1 to TRBJ2-7; 9 bases fit TRBD1. Trimming cost V 4 bases and J 5 bases; bases outside gene matches: 11. There are 16 residues in the CDR3. Germline V lookup: CDR1 KGHDR, CDR2 SFDVKD. In DNA form, the CDR3 reads TGTGCCACCAGTGACCGACAGGGGGGTCGTTTGGACGAGCAGTACTTC. This translates into CATSDRQGGRLDEQYF.

The J gene is TRBJ1-2, the V gene TRBV28; no reliable D call. The CDR3 length is 13 residues. The germline V gene encodes CDR1 MDHEN and CDR2 SYDVKM. V shed 2 bases and J shed 8 bases, with 12 bases lying between them. DNA for the CDR3: TGTGCCAGCAGTTTAGAAGGGCAGCGGGGCTACACCTTC. Translating gives CASSLEGQRGYTF.

Here the CDR3 DNA reads TGTGCCAGCAGTTCCCCGGGACAGGGGAACACTGAAGCTTTCTTT. Encoded protein: CASSSPGQGNTEAFF. This chain joins TRBV28 and TRBJ1-1; 9 bases align to TRBD1. This CDR3 is built from 15 residues. The germline V gene encodes CDR1 MDHEN and CDR2 SYDVKM. Trimming took 4 bases from V and 1 from J; bases not matched to a gene: 4. Drawing the rest from reference TRBV28 and TRBJ1-1, the complete variable domain is DVKVTQSSRYLVKRTGEKVFLECVQDMDHENMFWYRQDPGLGLRLIYFSYDVKMKEKGDIPEGYSVSREKKERFSLILESASTNQTSMYLCASSSPGQGNTEAFFGQGTRLTVV.

This chain connects TRBV5-4 to TRBJ1-2, with a weak D call TRBD1 (6 bases). Trimming removed 0 bases from V and 7 bases from J, with 13 bases in between. Germline V gene sequence: CDR1 SGHNT, CDR2 YYREEE (reference sequence). This CDR3 spans 14 amino acids. DNA of the CDR3: TGTGCCAGCAGCTTGGAATCAGGGGTCGGTGGCTACACCTTC. Translated: CASSLESGVGGYTF. Full variable domain (outside the CDR3, taken from reference TRBV5-4 and TRBJ1-2): ETGVTQSPTHLIKTRGQQVTLRCSSQSGHNTVSWYQQALGQGPQFIFQYYREEENGRGNFPPRFSGLQFPNYSSELNVNALELDDSALYLCASSLESGVGGYTFGSGTRLTVV.

The J gene is TRBJ1-5, the V gene TRBV30; 11 bases align to TRBD1. The CDR3 runs 17 residues. Trimming cost V 0 bases and J 3 bases; bases outside gene matches: 7. Per the germline V gene, CDR1 is GTSNPN and CDR2 is SVGIG (reference sequence). CDR3: CAWSVRTGGSFNQPQHF. For the CDR3, the DNA is TGTGCCTGGAGTGTACGGACAGGGGGCTCCTTCAATCAGCCCCAGCATTTT. Combining the CDR3 with reference TRBV30 and TRBJ1-5 gives the whole variable domain SQTIHQWPATLVQPVGSPLSLECTVEGTSNPNLYWYRQAAGRGLQLLFYSVGIGQISSEVPQNLSASRPQDRQFILSSKKLLLSDSGFYLCAWSVRTGGSFNQPQHFGDGTRLSIL.

V usage is TRBV7-9 and J usage is TRBJ2-7; TRBD2 agrees at 11 bases. Trimming removed 5 bases from V and 2 bases from J; junction bases left unmatched: 8. Germline V CDR1 and CDR2: SEHNR, FQNEAQ (reference sequence). The CDR3 is 16 amino acids. CDR3 sequence (DNA): TGTGCCAGCAGCCAGACCGGGACTAGCGGAACCTACGAGCAGTACTTC. Protein product: CASSQTGTSGTYEQYF.

The chain is built from TRBV5-1 and TRBJ2-5; D call uncertain. This CDR3 is built from 12 residues. Germline assignment: CDR1 SGHRS and CDR2 YFSETQ. V was shortened by 4 bases and J by 2 bases, with 6 bases between the two germline ends. The chain's CDR3 is CASSRPQETQYF. The CDR3 DNA reads TGCGCCAGCAGCAGGCCTCAAGAGACCCAGTACTTC.

The chain uses TRBV28 and TRBJ2-1; 15 positions match TRBD2. The CDR3 length is 16 residues. J was trimmed by 8 bases and V by 5 bases; bases with no gene match: 7. Germline CDR1 and CDR2: MDHEN and SYDVKM. CDR3 in amino acids: CASSPRTSGRAHEQFF. The CDR3 DNA sequence: TGTGCCAGCAGTCCAAGGACTAGCGGGAGGGCACATGAGCAGTTCTTC.

The chain couples TRBV27 to TRBJ2-2, with a possible D match to TRBD2 (5 bases). With 8 bases removed from V and 0 bases from J, the gap between germline ends came to 13 bases. Germline V CDR1 and CDR2: MNHEY, SMNVEV (reference sequence). The CDR3 sequence is 15 residues long. The CDR3 DNA reads as TGTGCCAGCTGCCTTAGCGCCCCGAACACCGGGGAGCTGTTTTTT. Protein product: CASCLSAPNTGELFF.

CDR3 nucleotide sequence: TGTGCCAGCAGCGTGGGACAGGGGATTACGGATGGCTACACCTTC. Protein: CASSVGQGITDGYTF. The chain uses TRBV5-8 and TRBJ1-2, with 10 bases lining up with TRBD1. CDR3 size: 15 residues. CDR1 is SGHTS, CDR2 YDEGEE, per germline. Germline trimming cut 4 bases from V and 6 bases from J; bases unmatched to any gene: 9.

The chain has TRBV19 and TRBJ1-4; no clear D. Per germline, CDR1 LNHDA and CDR2 SQIVND (reference sequence). V was cut by 0 bases and J by 0 bases, with 8 bases left in between. CDR3 length: 16 residues. The CDR3 reads CASSIERSATNEKLFF. The CDR3 DNA sequence: TGTGCCAGTAGTATAGAAAGATCTGCAACTAATGAAAAACTGTTTTTT.

The CDR3 sequence is CAWKTEANYGYTF. Here the CDR3 DNA reads TGTGCCTGGAAAACAGAAGCTAACTATGGCTACACCTTC. The chain has TRBV30 and TRBJ1-2; D call uncertain. V was cut by 4 bases and J by 0 bases, with 9 bases left in between. This CDR3 is built from 13 residues. Germline CDR1 is GTSNPN and CDR2 is SVGIG (reference sequence).